The clone carrying this T cell receptor (beta chain) showed up just a few times. The antigen remains unidentified. This record belongs to a study of post-analysis software for immune sequencing data. Germline values: CDR1 MNHEY, CDR2 SMNVEV (reference sequence). Trimming left V 1 base short and J 7 bases short, with 17 bases between. The CDR3 runs to 16 residues. The TCR beta cDNA libraries contained unique molecular identifiers. TCRdb re-called the PCR reads through MiXCR, storing one row per CDR3 protein. The data show 750,000 to 950,000 distinct CDR3 sequences, with around 53% seen just once and approximately 4.5% held by the top ten. Overall study results and limits: Compared with controls, patients showed significantly lower normalized Chao1 diversity. Four or five TRBV segments, including TRBV5-6, TRBV5-1 and TRBV20-1, were more frequent in patients than controls. Under F measure analysis, samples from one preparation batch co-clustered strongly.

The sequence was collected from a girl aged 10 to 17 with multiple sclerosis. This chain connects TRBV27 to TRBJ2-1; tentatively, D is TRBD2 (6 bases). The sequenced material came from blood. The CDR3 sequence is CASSLLLGTLRNEQFF. For the CDR3, the DNA is TGTGCCAGCAGTTTATTGCTCGGGACTCTTCGAAATGAGCAGTTCTTC.